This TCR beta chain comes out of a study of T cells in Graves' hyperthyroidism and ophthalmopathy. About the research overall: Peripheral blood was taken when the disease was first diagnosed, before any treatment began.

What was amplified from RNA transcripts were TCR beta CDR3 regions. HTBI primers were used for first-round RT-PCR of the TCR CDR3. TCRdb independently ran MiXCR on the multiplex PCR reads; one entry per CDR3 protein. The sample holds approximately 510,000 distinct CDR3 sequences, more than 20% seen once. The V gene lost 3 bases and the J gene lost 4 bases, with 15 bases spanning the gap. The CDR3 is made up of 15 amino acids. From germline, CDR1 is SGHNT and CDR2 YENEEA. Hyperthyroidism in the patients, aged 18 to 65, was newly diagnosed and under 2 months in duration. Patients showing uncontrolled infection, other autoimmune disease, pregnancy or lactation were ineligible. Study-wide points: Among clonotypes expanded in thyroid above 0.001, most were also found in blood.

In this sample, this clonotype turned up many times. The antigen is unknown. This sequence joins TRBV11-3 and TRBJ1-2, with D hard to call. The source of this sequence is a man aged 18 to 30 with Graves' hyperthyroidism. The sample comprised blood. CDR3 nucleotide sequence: TGTGCCAGCAGCTTCGGATCTTCGGAGTTCTATGGCTACACCTTC. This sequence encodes CASSFGSSEFYGYTF. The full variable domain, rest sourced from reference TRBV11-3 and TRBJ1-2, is EAGVVQSPRYKIIEKKQPVAFWCNPISGHNTLYWYLQNLGQGPELLIRYENEEAVDDSQLPKDRFSAERLKGVDSTLKIQPAELGDSAVYLCASSFGSSEFYGYTFGSGTRLTVV.